The 32 T cell receptor beta chains below were found in one sample sequenced in a study of OX40 agonist ivuxolimab in advanced cancers. Profiled with immunoSEQ multiplex PCR; TCRdb holds only in-frame clones, not every one. The repertoire holds 71,000 or so clones, approximately 89% seen once, with 2% to 2.5% in the top ten. Specimen: CD4+ or CD8+ T cells sorted from blood, collected in a trial of the OX40 agonist ivuxolimab. These receptors were collected from an adult with an advanced solid tumor such as melanoma, head and neck, liver or kidney cancer.

The count of this clone is one. The chain links TRBV28 to TRBJ2-7; no reliable D call. Germline CDR1 MDHEN, CDR2 SYDVKM. There are 11 residues in the CDR3. Trimming took off 3 bases at V and 4 bases at J, with 4 bases between the two ends. CDR3 region: CASSFAYEQYF. The CDR3 DNA reads TGTGCCAGCAGTTTTGCGTACGAGCAGTACTTC. The whole variable domain, filled in from reference TRBV28 and TRBJ2-7, reads DVKVTQSSRYLVKRTGEKVFLECVQDMDHENMFWYRQDPGLGLRLIYFSYDVKMKEKGDIPEGYSVSREKKERFSLILESASTNQTSMYLCASSFAYEQYFGPGTRLTVT.

This chain uses TRBV11-3 with TRBJ2-5, with 8 positions matching TRBD1. The V and J ends lost 4 bases and 11 bases, in that order; junction bases with no gene match: 9. Germline CDR1 and CDR2: SGHNT and YENEEA. The CDR3 is 13 amino acids. This CDR3 is CASSSGGLGEQYF. The CDR3, as DNA: TGTGCCAGCAGCTCAGGGGGCCTGGGTGAGCAGTACTTC.

The V call is TRBV27, the J call TRBJ1-3; D ambiguous. Germline V gene lookup returns CDR1 MNHEY and CDR2 SMNVEV (reference sequence). V lost 4 bases and J 0 bases, leaving 10 bases between the germline ends. The CDR3 has 15 amino acids. CDR3 bases: TGTGCCAGCAGTTACCGACGCGACTCTGGAAACACCATATATTTT. Translated, it gives CASSYRRDSGNTIYF.

This chain uses TRBV7-2 with TRBJ2-6; possible D gene TRBD2, 5 bases. The ends were cut back, 1 base at V and 1 base at J, with 5 bases in the middle. CDR1 SGHTA and CDR2 FQGNSA come from the germline V gene. The CDR3 is made up of 15 amino acids. Here the CDR3 reads CASSLVASGANVLTF. The CDR3 DNA follows: TGTGCCAGCAGCTTAGTAGCGTCTGGGGCCAACGTCCTGACTTTC.

The V and J genes are TRBV6-6 and TRBJ2-5; D not resolved. V dropped 2 bases and J dropped 1 base, with 8 bases sitting between them. Germline loops: CDR1 MNHNY, CDR2 SVGAGI (reference sequence). The CDR3 covers 14 residues. The CDR3 loop reads CASSYRNRQETQYF. CDR3 nucleotide sequence: TGTGCCAGCAGTTACCGGAACCGCCAAGAGACCCAGTACTTC.

V is TRBV7-2 and J is TRBJ1-2; no clear D gene. CDR1 is SGHTA, CDR2 FQGNSA, per germline. The V and J ends lost 1 base and 8 bases respectively, with 11 bases between them. This CDR3 comprises 13 residues. The CDR3 protein is CASSLGGGWGYTF. CDR3 nucleotides: TGTGCCAGCAGCTTAGGGGGAGGGTGGGGCTACACCTTC.

V usage is TRBV18 and J usage is TRBJ2-3; 8 bases match TRBD1. The CDR3 is made up of 14 amino acids. J lost 2 bases, V lost 3 bases, and 1 base had no gene match. Germline CDR1 reads KGHSH; CDR2 reads LQKENI. The CDR3 DNA reads as TGTGCCAGCTCACCGACAGGGGTCACAGATACGCAGTATTTT. This encodes CASSPTGVTDTQYF.

V usage is TRBV10-1 and J usage is TRBJ2-1; 15 positions agree with TRBD2. Trimming removed 6 bases from V and 6 bases from J; junction bases left unmatched: 9. CDR1 WNHNN and CDR2 SYGVQD come from the germline V gene (reference sequence). The CDR3 has 17 residues. The CDR3 loop is CASRAGLAGGLGNEQFF. CDR3 coding DNA: TGCGCCAGCAGGGCCGGACTAGCGGGAGGGTTGGGCAATGAGCAGTTCTTC.

The chain employs TRBV10-1 and TRBJ2-7; weak D call: TRBD1 (5 bases). The germline gives CDR1 WNHNN, CDR2 SYGVQD (reference sequence). Between the trimmed V and J ends, which lost 7 bases and 2 bases, there was a span of 15 bases. CDR3 length: 14 amino acids. CDR3 in DNA: TGCGCCAGCACACCCCCAGGGAATCCCTACGAGCAGTACTTC. Residues: CASTPPGNPYEQYF.

The chain carries TRBV6-5 and TRBJ2-7, with a possible D match to TRBD2 (5 bases). The V end lost 4 bases, the J end lost 3 bases, and 13 bases lay between the germline ends. The CDR3 is 14 residues long. Germline V gene lookup returns CDR1 MNHEY and CDR2 SVGAGI. The CDR3 region has the DNA TGTGCCAGCAGTTCCGGCGGGCGGTTCTACGAGCAGTACTTC. Translating gives CASSSGGRFYEQYF.

This chain connects TRBV2 to TRBJ1-6, with no clear D. The CDR3 runs 14 residues. Germline CDR1 reads SNHLY; CDR2 reads FYNNEI. V dropped 7 bases and J dropped 5 bases, with 12 bases sitting between them. Here the CDR3 reads CASTSDWNNSPLHF. The CDR3 DNA sequence: TGTGCCAGCACCTCGGACTGGAATAATTCACCCCTCCACTTT.

The V gene is TRBV5-8, the J gene TRBJ1-2; no firm D call. The germline CDR1 and CDR2 sequences are SGHTS and YDEGEE. CDR3 size: 14 residues. The V gene lost 2 bases and the J gene lost 1 base, with 9 bases spanning the gap. CDR3 DNA: TGTGCCAGCAGCTTTACAGACCTTAACTATGGCTACACCTTC. As protein: CASSFTDLNYGYTF.

The V call is TRBV5-4, the J call TRBJ1-2, with TRBD1 matching over 9 bases. V gave up 4 bases and J gave up 4 bases; unmatched junction bases: 8. The CDR3 contains 15 residues. Germline V gene lookup returns CDR1 SGHNT and CDR2 YYREEE (reference sequence). The CDR3 protein is CASSDRQGVGYGYTF. The CDR3 nucleotides read TGTGCCAGCAGCGACCGACAGGGGGTAGGCTATGGCTACACCTTC.

V is TRBV2 and J is TRBJ2-3; 9 nucleotides match TRBD1. This CDR3 is 16 amino acids long. V lost 8 bases to trimming and J lost 2 bases; unmatched junction nucleotides: 11. CDR1 SNHLY and CDR2 FYNNEI come from the germline V gene. CDR3 DNA: TGTGCCAGCCAAGGCTCCGGGACAGGGACCACAGATACGCAGTATTTT. Its protein is CASQGSGTGTTDTQYF.

The chain employs TRBV9 and TRBJ2-3; D is unclear. V lost 1 base and J 2 bases, leaving 5 bases between the germline ends. The length of the CDR3 is 13 residues. Germline CDR1 SGDLS, CDR2 YYNGEE. CDR3 in amino acids: CASSVRPTDTQYF. For the CDR3, the DNA is TGTGCCAGCAGCGTAAGACCCACAGATACGCAGTATTTT.

The genes are TRBV11-1 and TRBJ2-1; unclear D gene. The length of the CDR3 is 16 residues. The germline gives CDR1 SGHAT, CDR2 FQDESV (reference sequence). V was clipped by 1 base and J by 5 bases, with 15 bases between them. Here the CDR3 reads CASSLVAHLGDNEQFF. The CDR3 DNA is TGTGCCAGCAGCTTAGTTGCTCATTTGGGTGACAATGAGCAGTTCTTC.

V usage is TRBV5-1 and J usage is TRBJ2-7, with a weak D call TRBD2 (5 bases). This CDR3 contains 14 residues. V dropped 3 bases and J dropped 1 base, with 11 bases sitting between them. CDR1 is SGHRS and CDR2 is YFSETQ in the germline V gene. CDR3 sequence (DNA): TGCGCCAGCAGCTCCCAAAGCGGTTCCTACGAGCAGTACTTC. Translation gives CASSSQSGSYEQYF. The full variable domain, its missing parts supplied by reference TRBV5-1 and TRBJ2-7, is KAGVTQTPRYLIKTRGQQVTLSCSPISGHRSVSWYQQTPGQGLQFLFEYFSETQRNKGNFPGRFSGRQFSNSRSEMNVSTLELGDSALYLCASSSQSGSYEQYFGPGTRLTVT.

The chain combines TRBV28 with TRBJ2-7; tentative D call: TRBD1 (6 bases). The V end lost 6 bases, the J end lost 3 bases, and 18 bases lay between the germline ends. CDR3 size: 15 residues. Germline V gene data show CDR1 as MDHEN and CDR2 as SYDVKM. In DNA, the CDR3 is TGTGCCAGCAGCCCCCTCGACAGGCCTTTCTACGAGCAGTACTTC. As protein: CASSPLDRPFYEQYF.

The chain recombines TRBV7-9 with TRBJ2-3; no clear D. V gave up 0 bases and J gave up 3 bases, with 7 bases separating them. This CDR3 has 14 residues. CDR1 is SEHNR, CDR2 FQNEAQ, per germline (reference sequence). CDR3 region: CASSLALTTDTQYF. The DNA of the CDR3 is TGTGCCAGCAGCTTAGCTTTGACGACAGATACGCAGTATTTT. The full variable domain, with the rest looked up from reference TRBV7-9 and TRBJ2-3, is DTGVSQNPRHKITKRGQNVTFRCDPISEHNRLYWYRQTLGQGPEFLTYFQNEAQLEKSRLLSDRFSAERPKGSFSTLEIQRTEQGDSAMYLCASSLALTTDTQYFGPGTRLTVL.

The J gene is TRBJ2-5, the V gene TRBV6-6; D is undetermined. The CDR3 totals 12 residues. Trimming took off 2 bases at V and 5 bases at J, with 6 bases between the two ends. The germline V gene encodes CDR1 MNHNY and CDR2 SVGAGI (reference sequence). The CDR3 nucleotides are TGTGCCAGCAGTTACAGGTGGGAGACCCAGTACTTC. As protein: CASSYRWETQYF.

This clone was observed once. The chain uses TRBV19 and TRBJ2-7; TRBD1 matches 10 bases. Looked up from germline, CDR1 is LNHDA and CDR2 is SQIVND (reference sequence). This CDR3 region has 14 residues. Trimming at V came to 11 bases and at J to 6 bases, leaving 13 bases not matched to a gene. CDR3: CASRTRDRGGEQYF. CDR3 nucleotide sequence: TGTGCCTCCCGGACCCGGGACAGGGGTGGCGAGCAGTACTTC.

This rearrangement joins TRBV10-3 to TRBJ2-5; 9 bases line up with TRBD2. Losses at the gene ends were 8 bases for V and 5 bases for J; bases not matched to a gene: 12. CDR1 and CDR2 from the germline V gene are ENHRY and SYGVKD. CDR3 length: 15 amino acids. CDR3 amino acids: CAIQLRAGGLETQYF. The CDR3 DNA reads TGTGCCATCCAACTCAGGGCGGGAGGGTTGGAGACCCAGTACTTC.

CDR3 region: CASSLDVGYGYNEQFF. DNA for the CDR3: TGTGCCAGCAGCTTAGATGTGGGGTACGGCTACAATGAGCAGTTCTTC. V gene TRBV11-3 combines with J gene TRBJ2-1; D is ambiguous. Germline V gene data show CDR1 as SGHNT and CDR2 as YENEEA. With 0 bases removed from V and 3 bases from J, the gap between germline ends came to 12 bases. The CDR3 runs to 16 residues.

J is TRBJ2-5 and V is TRBV10-3; D not certain. The germline gives CDR1 ENHRY, CDR2 SYGVKD. The V and J ends lost 6 bases and 7 bases respectively, with 9 bases between them. The CDR3 runs to 11 residues. CDR3 residues: CAISGSGTQYF. The CDR3 nucleotides are TGTGCCATCAGCGGATCGGGGACCCAGTACTTC.

The chain uses TRBV6-5 and TRBJ2-7, with D possibly TRBD2 on 6 matching bases. Between the trimmed V and J ends, which lost 6 bases and 7 bases, there was a span of 13 bases. CDR1 is MNHEY, CDR2 SVGAGI, per germline. The CDR3 is made up of 12 amino acids. The CDR3 here is CASRHTAGEQYF. In DNA, the CDR3 is TGTGCCAGCAGACATACCGCGGGAGAGCAGTACTTC.

The V and J genes are TRBV30 and TRBJ1-2, with D possibly matching TRBD1 (5 bases). Germline V CDR1 and CDR2: GTSNPN, SVGIG (reference sequence). The V gene lost 1 base and the J gene lost 4 bases, with 13 bases spanning the gap. The CDR3 is 14 amino acids. The CDR3 is CAWSGGGVVYGYTF. DNA for the CDR3: TGTGCCTGGAGTGGCGGGGGGGTGGTCTATGGCTACACCTTC. Supplemented by reference TRBV30 and TRBJ1-2, the full variable domain reads SQTIHQWPATLVQPVGSPLSLECTVEGTSNPNLYWYRQAAGRGLQLLFYSVGIGQISSEVPQNLSASRPQDRQFILSSKKLLLSDSGFYLCAWSGGGVVYGYTFGSGTRLTVV.

The rearrangement uses TRBV7-3 and TRBJ2-1, with D perhaps being TRBD1 or TRBD2 (5 bases each). CDR1 and CDR2 (germline): SGHTA, FQGTGA. V shed 6 bases and J shed 1 base, with 16 bases lying between them. The CDR3 is 16 amino acids. CDR3 DNA sequence: TGTGCCAGCAGTGTGGATAGTGGGGGATCCTACAATGAGCAGTTCTTC. Amino acid sequence: CASSVDSGGSYNEQFF.

The CDR3 sequence: CASSLTRSNQPQHF. The CDR3 DNA is TGTGCCAGCAGTTTAACCCGCAGCAATCAGCCCCAGCATTTT. The chain employs TRBV6-5 and TRBJ1-5; the D is unclear. This CDR3 region has 14 residues. V shed 4 bases and J shed 1 base, with 8 bases lying between them. Germline CDR1 reads MNHEY; CDR2 reads SVGAGI.

The V gene is TRBV5-5, the J gene TRBJ2-2, with TRBD1 as a possible D gene (7 bases). The CDR3 extends over 14 amino acids. Trimming took off 5 bases at V and 4 bases at J, with 12 bases between the two ends. The germline CDR1 and CDR2 sequences are SGHKS and YYEKEE (reference sequence). CDR3 DNA: TGTGCCAGCAGTACCCAGGGGGGCACCGGGGAGCTGTTTTTT. This encodes CASSTQGGTGELFF.

V and J are TRBV11-3 and TRBJ2-2; the match to TRBD1 covers 8 bases. The CDR3 is made up of 17 amino acids. In germline, CDR1 is SGHNT, CDR2 YENEEA. With V trimmed by 1 base and J by 4 bases, 8 bases remained unmatched. The CDR3 region is CASSLGGTGGLTGELFF. CDR3 coding DNA: TGTGCCAGCAGCTTAGGAGGTACAGGGGGACTCACCGGGGAGCTGTTTTTT.

V gene TRBV7-8 combines with J gene TRBJ2-2; possibly TRBD1 for D (5 bases). Germline V gene data show CDR1 as SGHVS and CDR2 as FQNEAQ. The CDR3 sequence is 15 residues long. V was clipped by 3 bases and J by 0 bases, with 8 bases between them. This chain's CDR3 is CASSFSTANTGELFF. DNA for the CDR3: TGTGCCAGCAGCTTCTCGACAGCGAACACCGGGGAGCTGTTTTTT. Supplemented by reference TRBV7-8 and TRBJ2-2, the full variable domain reads GAGVSQSPRYKVAKRGQDVALRCDPISGHVSLFWYQQALGQGPEFLTYFQNEAQLDKSGLPSDRFFAERPEGSVSTLKIQRTQQEDSAVYLCASSFSTANTGELFFGEGSRLTVL.

The V call is TRBV5-4, the J call TRBJ2-1; D may be TRBD1 or TRBD2 (5 bases each). The CDR3 has 14 amino acids. CDR1 SGHNT and CDR2 YYREEE come from the germline V gene (reference sequence). Trimming removed 2 bases from V and 7 bases from J, with 13 bases in between. The CDR3 DNA reads TGTGCCAGCAGCTTCGGCCGAGGGGTAAATGAGCAGTTCTTC. Its translation is CASSFGRGVNEQFF.